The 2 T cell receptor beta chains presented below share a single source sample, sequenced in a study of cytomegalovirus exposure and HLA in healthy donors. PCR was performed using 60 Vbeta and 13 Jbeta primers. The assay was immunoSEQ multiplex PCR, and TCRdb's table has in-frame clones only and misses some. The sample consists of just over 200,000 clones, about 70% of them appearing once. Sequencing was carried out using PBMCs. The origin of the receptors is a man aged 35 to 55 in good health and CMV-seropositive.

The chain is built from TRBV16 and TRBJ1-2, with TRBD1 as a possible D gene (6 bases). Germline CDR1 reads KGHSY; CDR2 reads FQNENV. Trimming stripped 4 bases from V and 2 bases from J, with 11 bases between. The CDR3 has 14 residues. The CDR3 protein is CASSRGGENYGYTF. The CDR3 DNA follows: TGTGCCAGCAGCCGAGGGGGGGAGAACTATGGCTACACCTTC.

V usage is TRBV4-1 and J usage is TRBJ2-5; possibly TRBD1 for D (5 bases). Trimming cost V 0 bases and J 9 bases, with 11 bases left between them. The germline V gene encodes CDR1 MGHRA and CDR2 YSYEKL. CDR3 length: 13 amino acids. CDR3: CASSQEQQGAQYF. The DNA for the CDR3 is TGCGCCAGCAGCCAAGAGCAGCAAGGGGCCCAGTACTTC.